A selection of T cell receptor beta chains follows, all from one sample in a study of T cell repertoires in cytomegalovirus infection. Their antigens are not known. MiXCR was run by TCRdb on the reads, yielding one entry per CDR3 protein. The sample carries approximately 470,000 distinct CDR3 sequences, approximately 40% recorded once. The specimen was cultured PBMCs, collected from culture after CMV antigen stimulation. Receptors originate from a human donor in good health (CMV status not recorded). Some clones in this sample may be carry-over from other donors' samples. Each CDR3 is given with its conserved first and last residue. The D gene is left open where the match is weak. Clone size is given for some rows only: seen once, a few or many times, or a class if the clone is expanded.

size | J | V | D | DNA | CDR3
few | TRBJ2-1 | TRBV12-3/TRBV12-4 | . | TGTGCCAGCAGTTTACACTCCGGGACGGTTGACAATGAGCAGTTCTTC | CASSLHSGTVDNEQFF
few | TRBJ2-7 | TRBV7-2 | TRBD2 | TGTGCCAGCAGCCCGCGTCCGGGACTAGCGGGAGCCGAGCAGTACTTC | CASSPRPGLAGAEQYF
. | TRBJ1-1 | TRBV30 | . | TGTGCCTGGAGTGACCTCCTAGGGGGGAGGGAGAACACTGAAGCTTTCTTT | CAWSDLLGGRENTEAFF
. | TRBJ2-7 | TRBV11-2 | TRBD1 | TGTGCCAGCAGCCCCCCCGGGACAGGGTTGTTCGAGCAGTACTTC | CASSPPGTGLFEQYF
. | TRBJ1-1 | TRBV5-6 | . | TGTGCCAGCAGCCTCCTACTCACTGAAGCTTTCTTT | CASSLLLTEAFF
. | TRBJ2-7 | TRBV7-2 | . | TGTGCCAGCAGCACCGACGGGGAGGACGAGCAGTACTTC | CASSTDGEDEQYF
few | TRBJ2-3 | TRBV6-2/TRBV6-3 | TRBD2 | TGTGCCAGCAGTACTAGCGGAACAGATACGCAGTATTTT | CASSTSGTDTQYF
. | TRBJ1-2 | TRBV27 | . | TGTGCCACCAGTAGCGCAGGGGCGCGCCTGCGGCGTGGTTCTAGAAGGGGCTACACCTTC | CATSSAGARLRRGSRRGYTF
few | TRBJ2-5 | TRBV27 | . | TGTGCCAGCAGTTACAGAGCACAAGAGACCCAGTACTTC | CASSYRAQETQYF
. | TRBJ2-5 | TRBV12-3/TRBV12-4 | . | TGTGCCAGCAGTCTCACCGGGACTGCAGAGGCCCAGTACTTC | CASSLTGTAEAQYF
. | TRBJ2-3 | TRBV6-1 | TRBD2 | TGTGCCAGCAGTGTTACTAGCGAAGGTACGCAGTATTTT | CASSVTSEGTQYF
few | TRBJ2-5 | TRBV7-2 | . | TGTGCCAGCAGCTTATCGCCCTCAGAGACCCAGTACTTC | CASSLSPSETQYF